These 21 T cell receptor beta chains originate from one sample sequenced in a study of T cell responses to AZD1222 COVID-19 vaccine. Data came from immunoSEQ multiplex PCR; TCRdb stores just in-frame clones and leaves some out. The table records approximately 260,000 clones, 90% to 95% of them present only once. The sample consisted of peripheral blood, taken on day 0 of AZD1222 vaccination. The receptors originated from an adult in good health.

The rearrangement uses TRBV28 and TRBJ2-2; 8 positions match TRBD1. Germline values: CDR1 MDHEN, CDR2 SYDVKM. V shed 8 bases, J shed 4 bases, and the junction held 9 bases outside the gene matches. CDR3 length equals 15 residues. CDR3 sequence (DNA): TGTGCCAGCCAGGTAGGGGACAGGCCCACCGGGGAGCTGTTTTTT. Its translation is CASQVGDRPTGELFF.

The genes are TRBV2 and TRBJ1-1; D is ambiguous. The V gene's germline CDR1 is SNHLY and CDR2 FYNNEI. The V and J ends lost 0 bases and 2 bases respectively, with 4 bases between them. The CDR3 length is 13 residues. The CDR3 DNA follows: TGTGCCAGCAGTGAAGCGATAAACACTGAAGCTTTCTTT. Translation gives CASSEAINTEAFF.

The CDR3: CATSRDRPFNQPQHF. CDR3 DNA: TGTGCCACCAGCAGAGATCGGCCGTTCAATCAGCCCCAGCATTTT. This rearrangement joins TRBV15 to TRBJ1-5; no clear D. Trimming left V 0 bases short and J 3 bases short, with 9 bases between. Germline CDR1 is LNHNV and CDR2 is YYDKDF (reference sequence). CDR3 length equals 15 residues.

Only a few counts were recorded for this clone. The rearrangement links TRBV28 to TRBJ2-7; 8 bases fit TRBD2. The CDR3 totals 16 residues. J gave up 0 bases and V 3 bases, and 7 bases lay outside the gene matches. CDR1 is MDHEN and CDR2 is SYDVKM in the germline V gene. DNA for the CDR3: TGTGCCAGCAGTTTTAGCCTAGCGGGCCTCTCCTACGAGCAGTACTTC. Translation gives CASSFSLAGLSYEQYF. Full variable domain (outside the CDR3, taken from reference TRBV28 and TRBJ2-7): DVKVTQSSRYLVKRTGEKVFLECVQDMDHENMFWYRQDPGLGLRLIYFSYDVKMKEKGDIPEGYSVSREKKERFSLILESASTNQTSMYLCASSFSLAGLSYEQYFGPGTRLTVT.

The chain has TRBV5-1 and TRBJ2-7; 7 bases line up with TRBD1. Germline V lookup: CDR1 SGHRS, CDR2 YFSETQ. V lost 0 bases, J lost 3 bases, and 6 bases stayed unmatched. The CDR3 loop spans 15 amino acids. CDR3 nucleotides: TGCGCCAGCAGCTTGGACGGGACAGCCAACTACGAGCAGTACTTC. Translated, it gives CASSLDGTANYEQYF.

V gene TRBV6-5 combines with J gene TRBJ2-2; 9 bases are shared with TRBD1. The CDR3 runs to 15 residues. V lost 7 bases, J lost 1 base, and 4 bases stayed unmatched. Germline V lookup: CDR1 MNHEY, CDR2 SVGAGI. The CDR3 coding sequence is TGTGCCAGCACCTCGGGACAGGGGAACACCGGGGAGCTGTTTTTT. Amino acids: CASTSGQGNTGELFF.

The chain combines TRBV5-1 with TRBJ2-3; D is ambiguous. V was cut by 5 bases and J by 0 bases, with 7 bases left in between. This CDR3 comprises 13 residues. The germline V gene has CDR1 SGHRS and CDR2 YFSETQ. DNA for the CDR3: TGCGCCAGCAGAGGTGTTAGCACAGATACGCAGTATTTT. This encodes CASRGVSTDTQYF. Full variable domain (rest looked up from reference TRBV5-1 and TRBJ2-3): KAGVTQTPRYLIKTRGQQVTLSCSPISGHRSVSWYQQTPGQGLQFLFEYFSETQRNKGNFPGRFSGRQFSNSRSEMNVSTLELGDSALYLCASRGVSTDTQYFGPGTRLTVL.

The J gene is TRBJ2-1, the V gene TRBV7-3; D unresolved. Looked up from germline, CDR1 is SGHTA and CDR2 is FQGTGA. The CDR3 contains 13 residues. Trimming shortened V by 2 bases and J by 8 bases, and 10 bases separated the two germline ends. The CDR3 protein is CASSLGPVDEQFF. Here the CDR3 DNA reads TGTGCCAGCAGCTTAGGACCCGTCGATGAGCAGTTCTTC.

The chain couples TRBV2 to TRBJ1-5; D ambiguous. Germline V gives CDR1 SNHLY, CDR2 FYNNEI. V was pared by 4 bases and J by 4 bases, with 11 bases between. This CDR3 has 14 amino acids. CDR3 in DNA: TGTGCCAGCAGTGGGCTGGTTCCAAATCAGCCCCAGCATTTT. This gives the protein CASSGLVPNQPQHF.

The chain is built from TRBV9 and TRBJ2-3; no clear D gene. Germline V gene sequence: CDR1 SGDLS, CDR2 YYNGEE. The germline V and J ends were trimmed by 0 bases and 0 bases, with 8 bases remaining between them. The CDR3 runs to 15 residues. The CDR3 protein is CASSVDGSSTDTQYF. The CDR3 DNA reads TGTGCCAGCAGCGTAGACGGTTCTAGCACAGATACGCAGTATTTT.

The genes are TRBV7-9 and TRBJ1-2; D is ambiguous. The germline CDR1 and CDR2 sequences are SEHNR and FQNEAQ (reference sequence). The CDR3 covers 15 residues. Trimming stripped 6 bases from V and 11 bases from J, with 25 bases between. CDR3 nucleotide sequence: TGTGCCAGCAGTCTACGGGGAGGCGACGACCATCGTTACACCTTC. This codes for CASSLRGGDDHRYTF. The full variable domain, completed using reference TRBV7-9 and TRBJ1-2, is DTGVSQNPRHKITKRGQNVTFRCDPISEHNRLYWYRQTLGQGPEFLTYFQNEAQLEKSRLLSDRFSAERPKGSFSTLEIQRTEQGDSAMYLCASSLRGGDDHRYTFGSGTRLTVV.

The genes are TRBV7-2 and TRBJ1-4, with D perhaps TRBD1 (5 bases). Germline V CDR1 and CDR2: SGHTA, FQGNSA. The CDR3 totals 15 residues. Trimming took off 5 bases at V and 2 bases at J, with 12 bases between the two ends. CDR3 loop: CASSVKGKTNEKLFF. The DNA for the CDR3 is TGTGCCAGCAGCGTGAAGGGGAAGACTAATGAAAAACTGTTTTTT.

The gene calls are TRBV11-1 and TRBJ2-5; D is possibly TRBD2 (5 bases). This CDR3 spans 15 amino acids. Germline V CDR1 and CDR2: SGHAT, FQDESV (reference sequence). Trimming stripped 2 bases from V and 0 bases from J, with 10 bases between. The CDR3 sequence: CASSLSGANQETQYF. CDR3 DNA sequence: TGTGCCAGCAGCTTAAGCGGCGCCAACCAAGAGACCCAGTACTTC.

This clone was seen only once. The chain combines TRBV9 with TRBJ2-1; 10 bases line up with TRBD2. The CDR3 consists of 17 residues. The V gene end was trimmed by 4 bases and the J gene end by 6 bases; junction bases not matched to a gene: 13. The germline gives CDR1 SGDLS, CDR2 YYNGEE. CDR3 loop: CASSPRLDRTSGNEQFF. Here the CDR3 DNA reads TGTGCCAGCAGCCCCCGGTTAGACAGGACTAGCGGCAATGAGCAGTTCTTC.

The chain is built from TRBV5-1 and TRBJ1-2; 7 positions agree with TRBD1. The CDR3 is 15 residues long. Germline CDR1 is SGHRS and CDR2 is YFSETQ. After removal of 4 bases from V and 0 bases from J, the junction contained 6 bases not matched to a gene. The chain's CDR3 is CASSVGTVANYGYTF. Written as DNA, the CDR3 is TGCGCCAGCAGCGTAGGGACAGTCGCTAACTATGGCTACACCTTC. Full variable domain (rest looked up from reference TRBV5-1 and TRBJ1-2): KAGVTQTPRYLIKTRGQQVTLSCSPISGHRSVSWYQQTPGQGLQFLFEYFSETQRNKGNFPGRFSGRQFSNSRSEMNVSTLELGDSALYLCASSVGTVANYGYTFGSGTRLTVV.

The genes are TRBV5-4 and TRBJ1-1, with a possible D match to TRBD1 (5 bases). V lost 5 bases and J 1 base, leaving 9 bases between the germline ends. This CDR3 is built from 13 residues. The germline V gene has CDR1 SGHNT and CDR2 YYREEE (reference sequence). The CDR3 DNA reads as TGTGCCAGCAGGACAGACCAGAACACTGAAGCTTTCTTT. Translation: CASRTDQNTEAFF.

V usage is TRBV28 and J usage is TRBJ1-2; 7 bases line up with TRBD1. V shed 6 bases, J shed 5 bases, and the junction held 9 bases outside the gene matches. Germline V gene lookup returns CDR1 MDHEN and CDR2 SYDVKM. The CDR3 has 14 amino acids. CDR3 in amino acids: CASRTRGERYGYTF. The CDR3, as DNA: TGTGCCAGCAGGACCAGGGGGGAGCGGTATGGCTACACCTTC.

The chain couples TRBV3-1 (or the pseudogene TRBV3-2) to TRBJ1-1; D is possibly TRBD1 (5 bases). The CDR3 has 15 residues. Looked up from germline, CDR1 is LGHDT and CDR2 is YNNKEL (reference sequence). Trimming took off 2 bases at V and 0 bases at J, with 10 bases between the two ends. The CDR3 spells CASSQWGTLNTEAFF. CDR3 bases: TGTGCCAGCAGCCAATGGGGGACTCTGAACACTGAAGCTTTCTTT.

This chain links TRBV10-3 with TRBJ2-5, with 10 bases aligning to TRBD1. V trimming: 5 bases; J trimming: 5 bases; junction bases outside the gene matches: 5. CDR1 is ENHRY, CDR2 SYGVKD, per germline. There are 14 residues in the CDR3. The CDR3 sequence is CAISTGQGVETQYF. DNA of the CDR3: TGTGCCATCAGTACCGGACAGGGGGTGGAGACCCAGTACTTC.

For the CDR3, the DNA is TGTGCCAGCAGTTTAGAAGCCTTTTCTAGCGGGAGGGCCAATGAGCAGTTCTTC. It yields the protein CASSLEAFSSGRANEQFF. This sequence joins TRBV28 and TRBJ2-1; 12 bases line up with TRBD2. Looked up from germline, CDR1 is MDHEN and CDR2 is SYDVKM. The ends lost 2 bases at V and 6 bases at J; junction bases unmatched: 11. This CDR3 spans 18 amino acids.

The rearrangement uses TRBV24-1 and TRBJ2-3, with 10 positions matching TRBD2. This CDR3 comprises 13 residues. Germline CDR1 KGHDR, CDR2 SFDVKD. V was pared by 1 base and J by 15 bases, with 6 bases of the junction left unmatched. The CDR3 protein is CATSDFPGTSEYF. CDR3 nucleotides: TGTGCCACCAGTGATTTCCCCGGGACTAGCGAATATTTT.